One sample yielded the 32 T cell receptor beta chains listed below, sequenced in a study of blood T cell repertoires in COVID-19. The protocol was immunoSEQ multiplex PCR, while the TCRdb copy is restricted to in-frame clones and leaves out a portion. The sample lists a few hundred thousand clones; about 88% were seen once. Sequencing was done on a sample of peripheral blood. Receptors were obtained from a woman in her 70s with active or convalescent COVID-19.

This clone was seen only a few times. This sequence joins TRBV24-1 and TRBJ1-2; D uncertain. Germline CDR1 reads KGHDR; CDR2 reads SFDVKD. This CDR3 has 16 residues. Trimming pared 4 bases from V and 7 bases from J, leaving 21 bases between. In nucleotides, the CDR3 is TGTGCCACCAGTGAAACCACACTGACGGGATCGGGTGGCTACACCTTC. Its translation: CATSETTLTGSGGYTF.

This clone was detected a few times. The chain employs TRBV7-9 and TRBJ1-3; D perhaps matches TRBD1 (5 bases). This CDR3 comprises 14 residues. The V gene's germline CDR1 is SEHNR and CDR2 FQNEAQ (reference sequence). V was trimmed by 5 bases and J by 6 bases, leaving 14 bases between them. Here the CDR3 reads CASSPGGALNTIYF. The DNA of the CDR3 is TGTGCCAGCAGCCCAGGTGGGGCCTTAAACACCATATATTTT. Variable domain in full (rest from reference TRBV7-9 and TRBJ1-3): DTGVSQNPRHKITKRGQNVTFRCDPISEHNRLYWYRQTLGQGPEFLTYFQNEAQLEKSRLLSDRFSAERPKGSFSTLEIQRTEQGDSAMYLCASSPGGALNTIYFGEGSWLTVV.

The chain couples TRBV18 to TRBJ1-1; D is perhaps TRBD1 (5 bases). Germline lookup yields CDR1 KGHSH and CDR2 LQKENI. V shed 3 bases and J shed 0 bases, with 14 bases lying between them. The CDR3 extends over 16 amino acids. Here the CDR3 DNA reads TGTGCCAGCTCACCGCTCGTTGGGGCCATGAACACTGAAGCTTTCTTT. Protein product: CASSPLVGAMNTEAFF. Complete variable domain (other parts from reference TRBV18 and TRBJ1-1): NAGVMQNPRHLVRRRGQEARLRCSPMKGHSHVYWYRQLPEEGLKFMVYLQKENIIDESGMPKERFSAEFPKEGPSILRIQQVVRGDSAAYFCASSPLVGAMNTEAFFGQGTRLTVV.

The rearrangement joins TRBV4-3 to TRBJ2-6, with D possibly TRBD1 on 5 matching bases. The CDR3 totals 15 residues. Germline values: CDR1 LGHNA, CDR2 YSLEER. Trimming cost V 1 base and J 4 bases, with 8 bases left between them. CDR3 DNA sequence: TGCGCCAGCAGCCAAGTAGGGGTCGGGGCCAACGTCCTGACTTTC. Amino acid sequence: CASSQVGVGANVLTF.

The chain combines TRBV7-8 with TRBJ2-7, with D possibly matching TRBD1 (5 bases). CDR1 SGHVS and CDR2 FQNEAQ come from the germline V gene. This CDR3 spans 13 amino acids. The V and J ends lost 5 bases and 2 bases respectively, with 10 bases between them. The CDR3 sequence is CASSPDTAYEQYF. Here the CDR3 DNA reads TGTGCCAGCAGCCCGGACACCGCCTACGAGCAGTACTTC.

This clone was counted once. V and J are TRBV6-4 and TRBJ2-3, with 10 bases matching TRBD2. The CDR3 loop spans 14 amino acids. V was pared by 3 bases and J by 7 bases, with 4 bases of the junction left unmatched. Looked up from germline, CDR1 is MRHNA and CDR2 is SNTAGT. CDR3 in amino acids: CASSESGGAYTQYF. The CDR3, as DNA: TGTGCCAGCAGTGAGAGCGGGGGGGCTTATACGCAGTATTTT.

V is TRBV12-3 or TRBV12-4 and J is TRBJ1-3; D perhaps matches TRBD1 (5 bases). Trimming left V 4 bases short and J 7 bases short, with 11 bases between. The CDR3 has 13 amino acids. DNA for the CDR3: TGTGCCAGCAGTTCGGGGGGTAGGAACACCATATATTTT. Amino acid sequence: CASSSGGRNTIYF.

This clone has a handful of counts. This chain connects TRBV19 to TRBJ1-2, with TRBD1 matching over 10 bases. V shed 5 bases and J 9 bases; nucleotides not matched to a gene: 6. CDR3 length equals 13 residues. Germline V gene data show CDR1 as LNHDA and CDR2 as SQIVND (reference sequence). The CDR3 protein is CASSSGQGKRYTF. DNA for the CDR3: TGTGCCAGTAGTTCGGGACAGGGGAAACGCTACACCTTC. Combining the CDR3 with reference TRBV19 and TRBJ1-2 gives the whole variable domain DGGITQSPKYLFRKEGQNVTLSCEQNLNHDAMYWYRQDPGQGLRLIYYSQIVNDFQKGDIAEGYSVSREKKESFPLTVTSAQKNPTAFYLCASSSGQGKRYTFGSGTRLTVV.

The chain has TRBV5-4 and TRBJ1-2, with D possibly being TRBD1 (5 bases). The CDR3 runs to 16 residues. V lost 3 bases, J lost 7 bases, and 22 bases lay in between. Germline values: CDR1 SGHNT, CDR2 YYREEE (reference sequence). The CDR3 bases are TGTGCCAGCAGCTCCGACGGGACTTTGGTTTGGGGTGGCTACACCTTC. It translates to CASSSDGTLVWGGYTF.

The chain recombines TRBV7-2 with TRBJ2-3, with 9 nucleotides matching TRBD2. The CDR3 covers 17 residues. Trimming took 0 bases from V and 4 from J; bases not matched to a gene: 8. The germline gives CDR1 SGHTA, CDR2 FQGNSA. The CDR3 DNA follows: TGTGCCAGCAGCTTAGCGCCCGGCGGGGGGGAGTCAGATACGCAGTATTTT. Its translation: CASSLAPGGGESDTQYF.

The rearrangement uses TRBV6-5 and TRBJ2-1; possibly TRBD1 for D (6 bases). The CDR3 contains 13 residues. The germline V and J ends were trimmed by 6 bases and 5 bases, with 11 bases remaining between them. Germline loops: CDR1 MNHEY, CDR2 SVGAGI. Written as DNA, the CDR3 is TGTGCCAGCAGCTCCGGGACAAACAATGAGCAGTTCTTC. The encoded protein is CASSSGTNNEQFF.

This sequence joins TRBV2 and TRBJ2-1; 12 nucleotides match TRBD2. The CDR3 totals 16 residues. V trimming: 6 bases; J trimming: 7 bases; junction bases outside the gene matches: 10. Germline V gives CDR1 SNHLY, CDR2 FYNNEI. The CDR3: CASSGAAGTSGNEQFF. The CDR3 bases are TGTGCCAGCAGCGGCGCCGCCGGGACTAGCGGGAATGAGCAGTTCTTC.

The V and J genes are TRBV18 and TRBJ1-5; 7 bases fit TRBD1. Germline CDR1 reads KGHSH; CDR2 reads LQKENI. V dropped 5 bases and J dropped 4; count of bases not matched to a gene: 5. The CDR3 covers 14 residues. The CDR3 region is CASSYGQENQPQHF. The CDR3 DNA sequence: TGTGCCAGCTCATACGGACAGGAGAATCAGCCCCAGCATTTT.

The rearrangement uses TRBV27 and TRBJ2-2, with 9 positions matching TRBD2. J lost 1 base, V lost 3 bases, and 12 bases had no gene match. The V gene's germline CDR1 is MNHEY and CDR2 SMNVEV (reference sequence). The CDR3 is 19 residues long. The CDR3 reads CASSFLSVSGGLNTGELFF. The CDR3 DNA reads as TGTGCCAGCAGTTTCTTGAGTGTTAGCGGGGGCTTGAACACCGGGGAGCTGTTTTTT.

The chain joins TRBV4-3 to TRBJ2-7; 8 bases agree with TRBD2. CDR3 length: 15 residues. V trimming: 0 bases; J trimming: 3 bases; junction bases outside the gene matches: 4. Germline CDR1 and CDR2: LGHNA and YSLEER. The CDR3: CASSQEQGLGYEQYF. The CDR3 DNA follows: TGCGCCAGCAGCCAAGAACAGGGACTAGGCTACGAGCAGTACTTC.

This chain uses TRBV19 with TRBJ2-4; unclear D gene. The CDR3 runs 12 residues. CDR1 is LNHDA, CDR2 SQIVND, per germline (reference sequence). Trimming took off 7 bases at V and 8 bases at J, with 12 bases between the two ends. CDR3 sequence (DNA): TGTGCCAGTAAACCGGAGTTGGACATTCAGTACTTC. Its translation is CASKPELDIQYF.

This chain connects TRBV14 to TRBJ2-1, with 9 nucleotides matching TRBD2. The CDR3 has 15 residues. Germline assignment: CDR1 SGHDN and CDR2 FVKESK. J lost 4 bases, V lost 4 bases, and 5 bases had no gene match. The CDR3 here is CASSRLAGSYNEQFF. The CDR3 bases are TGTGCCAGCAGCCGCCTAGCGGGGAGTTACAATGAGCAGTTCTTC.

CDR3 in amino acids: CASSQLGDEQYF. DNA of the CDR3: TGTGCCAGCAGCCAGTTAGGGGACGAGCAGTACTTC. The rearrangement links TRBV3-1 (or the pseudogene TRBV3-2) to TRBJ2-7, with D perhaps matching TRBD1 (5 bases). The CDR3 is 12 residues long. The germline gives CDR1 LGHDT, CDR2 YNNKEL (reference sequence). Trimming removed 3 bases from V and 5 bases from J, with 8 bases in between.

This chain uses TRBV10-1 with TRBJ2-7; 9 positions match TRBD1. The ends lost 5 bases at V and 5 bases at J; junction bases unmatched: 7. This CDR3 has 14 amino acids. Germline CDR1 WNHNN, CDR2 SYGVQD (reference sequence). DNA of the CDR3: TGCGCCAGCAGTCTGGACAGGGGAGTCGACGAGCAGTACTTC. Translated: CASSLDRGVDEQYF.

The rearrangement joins TRBV5-1 to TRBJ1-5, with 7 bases lining up with TRBD1. The CDR3 spans 15 residues. Germline CDR1 is SGHRS and CDR2 is YFSETQ. V dropped 4 bases and J dropped 1; count of bases not matched to a gene: 5. In nucleotides, the CDR3 is TGCGCCAGCAGCCTTGACAGGGCAAGCAATCAGCCCCAGCATTTT. Protein: CASSLDRASNQPQHF.

This clone occurred once. V usage is TRBV2 and J usage is TRBJ1-2; possible D gene TRBD1, 6 bases. Trimming removed 6 bases at V and 4 bases at J, with 9 bases between. This CDR3 spans 12 amino acids. Per the germline V gene, CDR1 is SNHLY and CDR2 is FYNNEI. CDR3 DNA: TGTGCCAGCAGGAAGGACAGCTATGGCTACACCTTC. Protein sequence: CASRKDSYGYTF.

This chain links TRBV19 with TRBJ1-3; D is undetermined. Trimming removed 7 bases from V and 0 bases from J, with 7 bases in between. Germline V gene data show CDR1 as LNHDA and CDR2 as SQIVND (reference sequence). The CDR3 is 13 amino acids. The CDR3 DNA reads as TGTGCCAGTAATTCCCACTCTGGAAACACCATATATTTT. Protein product: CASNSHSGNTIYF.

The chain is built from TRBV11-2 and TRBJ2-7; 10 nucleotides match TRBD2. Germline trimming cut 5 bases from V and 4 bases from J; bases unmatched to any gene: 17. The CDR3 is 18 residues long. The germline V gene has CDR1 SGHAT and CDR2 FQNNGV. CDR3 nucleotides: TGTGCCAGCAGCCCGATCCGGGGGCTAGCGGGGGATTCATACGAGCAGTACTTC. Protein product: CASSPIRGLAGDSYEQYF.

A single count supports this clone. This chain uses TRBV6-6 with TRBJ1-1; maybe TRBD1 (5 bases). In germline, CDR1 is MNHNY, CDR2 SVGAGI (reference sequence). The CDR3 has 14 amino acids. Trimming took off 7 bases at V and 5 bases at J, with 17 bases between the two ends. This CDR3 is CASKKAGSQTEAFF. Written as DNA, the CDR3 is TGTGCCAGCAAAAAGGCAGGGTCTCAGACTGAAGCTTTCTTT.

This clone has a handful of counts. V is TRBV5-1 and J is TRBJ1-2; D is ambiguous. Germline CDR1 SGHRS, CDR2 YFSETQ. Trimming removed 4 bases from V and 0 bases from J, with 10 bases in between. There are 14 residues in the CDR3. The chain's CDR3 is CASSHDETNYGYTF. The CDR3 DNA sequence: TGCGCCAGCAGCCATGATGAGACTAACTATGGCTACACCTTC.

The V gene is TRBV7-9, the J gene TRBJ1-6; unclear D gene. Germline V gene lookup returns CDR1 SEHNR and CDR2 FQNEAQ (reference sequence). Between the trimmed V and J ends, which lost 1 base and 7 bases, there was a span of 11 bases. The CDR3 extends over 15 amino acids. The CDR3 nucleotides are TGTGCCAGCAGCTTAGTTGCGGGCCCAAATTCACCCCTCCACTTT. This encodes CASSLVAGPNSPLHF.

The J gene is TRBJ1-3, the V gene TRBV5-8; D unresolved. The CDR3 sequence is 16 residues long. Germline CDR1 reads SGHTS; CDR2 reads YDEGEE. Trimming took 1 base from V and 2 from J, leaving 13 bases between them. CDR3 DNA sequence: TGTGCCAGCAGCTTGAATGCGGGAGGCGCTGGAAACACCATATATTTT. This translates into CASSLNAGGAGNTIYF.

The V gene is TRBV6-5, the J gene TRBJ1-4; TRBD1 aligns across 7 bases. Germline V gene sequence: CDR1 MNHEY, CDR2 SVGAGI. The CDR3 sequence is 15 residues long. Germline trimming cut 7 bases from V and 8 bases from J; bases unmatched to any gene: 13. As DNA, the CDR3 is TGTGCCAGCACCTTTGACAGGGCCAATCAGGAAAAACTGTTTTTT. Residues: CASTFDRANQEKLFF.

The rearrangement links TRBV10-3 to TRBJ1-5, with TRBD1 matching over 7 bases. The CDR3 extends over 13 amino acids. Looked up from germline, CDR1 is ENHRY and CDR2 is SYGVKD. V shed 8 bases, J shed 4 bases, and the junction held 5 bases outside the gene matches. CDR3 protein: CAIAGQSNQPQHF. CDR3 nucleotides: TGTGCCATCGCGGGACAGTCAAATCAGCCCCAGCATTTT.

V and J are TRBV7-9 and TRBJ1-1; the match to TRBD1 covers 7 bases. V lost 5 bases and J lost 4; bases outside the gene matches: 13. The germline V gene encodes CDR1 SEHNR and CDR2 FQNEAQ (reference sequence). The CDR3 extends over 16 amino acids. The CDR3 reads CASSPAGQKQLTEAFF. CDR3 in DNA: TGTGCCAGCAGCCCCGCGGGACAGAAGCAACTCACTGAAGCTTTCTTT. Drawing the rest from reference TRBV7-9 and TRBJ1-1, the complete variable domain is DTGVSQNPRHKITKRGQNVTFRCDPISEHNRLYWYRQTLGQGPEFLTYFQNEAQLEKSRLLSDRFSAERPKGSFSTLEIQRTEQGDSAMYLCASSPAGQKQLTEAFFGQGTRLTVV.

The V and J genes are TRBV5-4 and TRBJ2-5; D is uncertain. The CDR3 covers 12 residues. The germline CDR1 and CDR2 sequences are SGHNT and YYREEE (reference sequence). V was cut by 4 bases and J by 5 bases, with 9 bases left in between. The DNA of the CDR3 is TGTGCCAGCAGCCGTGTCGGGGAGACCCAGTACTTC. The encoded protein is CASSRVGETQYF.

This sequence joins TRBV9 and TRBJ2-2; weak D call: TRBD2 (6 bases). The CDR3 has 15 amino acids. CDR1 is SGDLS and CDR2 is YYNGEE in the germline V gene. V dropped 2 bases and J dropped 2 bases, with 10 bases sitting between them. The CDR3 bases are TGTGCCAGCAGCGTGCGGGACCGCAACACCGGGGAGCTGTTTTTT. It codes for CASSVRDRNTGELFF.